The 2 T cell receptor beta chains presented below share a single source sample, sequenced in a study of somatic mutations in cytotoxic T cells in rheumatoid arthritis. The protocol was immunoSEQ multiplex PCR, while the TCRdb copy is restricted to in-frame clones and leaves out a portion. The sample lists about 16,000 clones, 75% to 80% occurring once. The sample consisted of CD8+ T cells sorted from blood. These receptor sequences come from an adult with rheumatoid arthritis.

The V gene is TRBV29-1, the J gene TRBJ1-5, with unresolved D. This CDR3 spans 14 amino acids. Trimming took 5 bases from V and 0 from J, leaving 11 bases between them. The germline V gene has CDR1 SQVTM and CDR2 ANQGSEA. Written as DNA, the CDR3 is TGCAGCGTTCGCCAAGGTAATAGCAATCAGCCCCAGCATTTT. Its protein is CSVRQGNSNQPQHF.

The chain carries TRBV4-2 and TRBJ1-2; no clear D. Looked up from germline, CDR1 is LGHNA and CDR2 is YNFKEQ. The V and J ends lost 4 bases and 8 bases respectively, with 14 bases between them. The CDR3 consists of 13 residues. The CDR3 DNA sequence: TGTGCCAGCAGCCTAGACGGAGGACCCGGCTACACCTTC. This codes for CASSLDGGPGYTF.